This entry features one TCR beta chain sequence. This entry belongs to a study of blood T cell repertoires in COVID-19. Sequenced by immunoSEQ multiplex PCR; TCRdb stores in-frame clones only, minus some. The sample records about 140,000 clones, under 90% being singletons. This CDR3 contains 14 residues. The germline V gene encodes CDR1 SEHNR and CDR2 FQNEAQ (reference sequence). The V end lost 5 bases, the J end lost 0 bases, and 10 bases lay between the germline ends. The chain recombines TRBV7-9 with TRBJ1-1, with unresolved D. The clonotype originates from a human donor in a cohort sampled during active COVID-19. The sequenced material came from peripheral blood. In DNA, the CDR3 is TGTGCCAGCAGCACCGTAGTCCTGAACACTGAAGCTTTCTTT. It specifies CASSTVVLNTEAFF.